Described below is a single T cell receptor (beta chain) sequence and its context. The antigen it recognizes is unknown. It has no much larger one-base neighbor in the sample; base qualities were not kept. The library was prepared using the immunoSEQ multiplex PCR assay. The original pipeline was this. A statistical classification framework was built for diagnosing cytomegalovirus status from the catalog of TCR beta chain sequences. In TCRdb, the immuneACCESS table is reduced to in-frame sequences with V and J assigned. These tables do not hold every clone; where another copy was compared, an unresolved V gene accounts for under half, and the others remain unexplained. V, J and clone size are taken as reported in that table, and D and trimming were inferred from the DNA itself. Recorded for this sample are about 84,000 clones; under 95% of them occurred a single time. The ten top clones hold approximately 2% of the sample.

CDR1 is given as MDHEN and CDR2 as SYDVKM, both from the germline V gene. V and J are trimmed by 6 bases and 5 bases, and the gene matches miss 7 bases of the junction. Inclusive of the bounding cysteine and phenylalanine, the CDR3 is 15 residues long. The sequence is cut down to CDR3 DNA, 45 bases in frame from base 1. Donors formed part of the validation cohort, which comprised 120 or so subjects and was distinct from the first cohort of some 700 subjects. The sample comes from a study of cytomegalovirus exposure and HLA in healthy donors (TCRdb year 2017). For context, the study as a whole: A later analysis indicated that the roughly 130 validation repertoires were generated on the platform also employed for the 650 to 850 repertoires of the first cohort. The study combined high-throughput TCR immunosequencing, statistical association of individual TCRs with disease status, and machine learning to predict cytomegalovirus infection status. Besides the first cohort of approximately 670 subjects, a separate validation cohort made up of 95 to 150 different subjects was used. The study was designed to test whether signatures of past pathogen exposure could be identified by cataloging public T cell receptors.

Results and caveats for the whole study, not just this receptor: A later analysis found that TCRs clustered in the first cohort also tended to co-occur in the roughly 120 validation repertoires, with 90% to 95% of cluster scores above 0. The classifier was reported to diagnose cytomegalovirus status with high specificity and sensitivity in both the original cohort and the validation cohort. The validation cohort had no HLA typing available for a later analysis, so co-occurrence within that cohort was assessed over all 130 or so repertoires. In vitro tests confirmed that a few of the cytomegalovirus-associated TCR beta chains recognize cytomegalovirus antigens. The study gave a list of about 150 TCR beta chains associated with cytomegalovirus. Across donors, most TCR sequences were observed very rarely, whereas some public TCRs were present in many individuals. According to the authors, the approach could potentially be generalized to other disease states and immunological phenotypes.

The rearrangement joined TRBV28 to TRBJ1-1, with 12 bases aligning to TRBD1. This clonotype was obtained from a man aged 25-45 years in good health and CMV-seronegative. What was sequenced was PBMCs. The bases are TGTGCCAGCAGACCAAGGGACAGGGGGCCAACTGAAGCTTTCTTT. Translated, this is CASRPRDRGPTEAFF.